The entry below describes one T cell receptor beta chain. This sample is part of a study of T cell changes during pregnancy in multiple sclerosis. Germline CDR1 SNHLY, CDR2 FYNNEI. This CDR3 is built from 13 residues. V gave up 1 base and J gave up 9 bases, with 12 bases separating them. Some clones are missing from TCRdb's copy, which holds only in-frame ones; the method was immunoSEQ multiplex PCR. The sample lists 60,000 to 85,000 clones, roughly 92% occurring once. Here the sequenced sample was peripheral blood, taken in the second trimester of pregnancy. This TCR was sampled from a female donor with multiple sclerosis, enrolled in a pregnancy study. J is TRBJ1-1 and V is TRBV2; D uncertain. The CDR3, as DNA: TGTGCCAGCAGTGAAGAGGGAGTTGGGAAAGCTTTCTTT. Its translation: CASSEEGVGKAFF.